This TCR beta chain was identified during a study of identical twins. Overall study results and limits: The analysis was cross-sectional rather than longitudinal within donors. Memory repertoires lacked the insertion deficit that abundant cord blood beta clonotypes showed. A partial confounding effect on zero-insertion analyses could come from invariant MAIT and iNKT cells.

It was template switching that added a universal primer site, and there were unique molecular identifiers on the cDNA. TCRdb recomputed calls from the 5' RACE reads with MiXCR, one row per CDR3 protein. The table lists around 340,000 distinct CDR3 sequences, roughly 9% of them singletons. This clonotype was seen a few times. The antigen is undetermined. Trimming shortened V by 5 bases and J by 5 bases, and 13 bases separated the two germline ends. There are 14 residues in the CDR3. Sequenced sample: naive T cells sorted from blood. The chain has TRBV12-3 or TRBV12-4 and TRBJ2-1; D unresolved. The TCR originated in a woman aged 45-60 years in good health. The DNA for the CDR3 is TGTGCCAGCAGTCCATTTTGGAGCAACAATGAGCAGTTCTTC. As protein: CASSPFWSNNEQFF.